The 29 T cell receptor beta chains below come from one sample, sequenced in a study of cytomegalovirus exposure and HLA in healthy donors. PCR employed 60 Vbeta and 13 Jbeta primers. Clones were read by immunoSEQ multiplex PCR, and TCRdb kept only the in-frame ones, dropping some. This table has 150,000 to 160,000 clones, 74% appearing once. Specimen: PBMCs. The receptors originated from a young man in good health and CMV-seronegative.

This clone turned up a few times. CDR3 sequence (DNA): TGTGCCTGGAGTGGAAGGGAGGGAATGAACACTGAAGCTTTCTTT. Amino acids: CAWSGREGMNTEAFF. The gene calls are TRBV30 and TRBJ1-1; no firm D call. The CDR3 consists of 15 residues. V shed 1 base and J shed 0 bases, with 12 bases lying between them. Germline lookup yields CDR1 GTSNPN and CDR2 SVGIG (reference sequence).

The chain employs TRBV4-1 and TRBJ1-2; 7 nucleotides match TRBD1. The J segment lost 2 bases and the V segment lost 0 bases, leaving 6 bases of the junction unmatched. The V gene's germline CDR1 is MGHRA and CDR2 YSYEKL. The CDR3 runs 16 residues. CDR3 DNA: TGCGCCAGCAGCCAAGACCCAGGCAGGGGGAACTATGGCTACACCTTC. Encoded protein: CASSQDPGRGNYGYTF.

This chain uses TRBV6-6 with TRBJ1-1; a weak D match, TRBD1 (6 bases). CDR1 is MNHNY, CDR2 SVGAGI, per germline (reference sequence). CDR3 length equals 15 residues. V dropped 5 bases and J dropped 6 bases, with 19 bases sitting between them. In DNA form, the CDR3 reads TGTGCCAGCAGTCCCTCCGGGACACCGGGATCTGAAGCTTTCTTT. Its protein product is CASSPSGTPGSEAFF.

The gene calls are TRBV15 and TRBJ1-5; 7 nucleotides align to TRBD1. This CDR3 region has 15 residues. V lost 1 base and J lost 2; bases outside the gene matches: 2. Germline V lookup: CDR1 LNHNV, CDR2 YYDKDF (reference sequence). The CDR3 sequence is CATSRVGQGNQPQHF. CDR3 nucleotide sequence: TGTGCCACCAGCAGAGTCGGACAGGGCAATCAGCCCCAGCATTTT.

This clone was seen a single time. The chain employs TRBV11-2 and TRBJ2-7; D may be TRBD1 (6 bases). The CDR3 extends over 15 amino acids. Germline values: CDR1 SGHAT, CDR2 FQNNGV. V shed 0 bases and J shed 2 bases, with 11 bases lying between them. CDR3 in DNA: TGTGCCAGCAGCTTAGATGGGACACCTCCCTACGAGCAGTACTTC. Its protein is CASSLDGTPPYEQYF.

This chain links TRBV7-3 with TRBJ1-1; D call uncertain. Per germline, CDR1 SGHTA and CDR2 FQGTGA. The CDR3 spans 13 residues. The ends were cut back, 0 bases at V and 3 bases at J, with 5 bases in the middle. The CDR3 DNA follows: TGTGCCAGCAGCTTAACCCAGTACACTGAAGCTTTCTTT. As protein: CASSLTQYTEAFF.

This clone came up once. The V call is TRBV27, the J call TRBJ2-1, with 9 nucleotides matching TRBD2. V lost 4 bases and J lost 5; bases outside the gene matches: 12. Germline CDR1 and CDR2: MNHEY and SMNVEV (reference sequence). The CDR3 is made up of 17 amino acids. The CDR3 sequence is CASSSYPQRGADNEQFF. In nucleotides, the CDR3 is TGTGCCAGCAGTTCCTACCCCCAGCGGGGGGCCGACAATGAGCAGTTCTTC.

This clone was seen once. The chain links TRBV30 to TRBJ1-4; D may be TRBD1 (6 bases). The germline V gene encodes CDR1 GTSNPN and CDR2 SVGIG (reference sequence). V gave up 2 bases and J gave up 2 bases, with 12 bases separating them. The CDR3 has 15 amino acids. CDR3: CAWSYYTGTNEKLFF. The CDR3 DNA sequence: TGTGCCTGGAGTTACTACACAGGGACTAATGAAAAACTGTTTTTT.

On this clone itself: Other DNA sequences within the sample encode an identical CDR3. The rearrangement links TRBV19 to TRBJ1-5, with 7 bases that match TRBD1. The CDR3 sequence is 15 residues long. Germline CDR1 LNHDA, CDR2 SQIVND (reference sequence). Trimming cost V 6 bases and J 0 bases; bases outside gene matches: 5. The CDR3: CASSIGTDSNQPQHF. In nucleotides, the CDR3 is TGTGCCAGTAGCATTGGGACAGATAGCAATCAGCCCCAGCATTTT.

This chain uses TRBV6-1 with TRBJ2-3, with TRBD1 matching over 7 bases. This CDR3 is built from 14 residues. From germline, CDR1 is MNHNS and CDR2 SASEGT. Trimming removed 3 bases from V and 3 bases from J; junction bases left unmatched: 3. The CDR3 sequence is CASSETQGTDTQYF. The CDR3 coding sequence is TGTGCCAGCAGTGAGACACAGGGGACAGATACGCAGTATTTT.

The gene calls are TRBV6-5 and TRBJ2-3; the D gene is possibly TRBD1 (6 bases). This CDR3 region has 13 residues. From germline, CDR1 is MNHEY and CDR2 SVGAGI. With 6 bases removed from V and 2 bases from J, the gap between germline ends came to 9 bases. CDR3: CASRGHNTDTQYF. The CDR3 DNA reads as TGTGCCAGCAGGGGACACAACACAGATACGCAGTATTTT.

As for this clone: This likely comes from a read error, as the CDR3 has no conserved phenylalanine or tryptophan at its end. The DNA is left out, because the CDR3 cannot be placed on it with certainty; the CDR3 is given as TCRdb lists it. The chain employs TRBV5-8 and TRBJ2-4; TRBD2, as called in the table, went unchecked against the DNA. The germline gives CDR1 SGHTS, CDR2 YDEGEE. The CDR3 extends over 8 residues, inclusive of both ends. The CDR3 loop is CASIPQAG.

The J gene is TRBJ1-3, the V gene TRBV7-2; TRBD1 matches at 7 bases. The germline V gene encodes CDR1 SGHTA and CDR2 FQGNSA. V lost 0 bases and J lost 0; bases outside the gene matches: 2. This CDR3 is built from 16 residues. The CDR3 sequence: CASSLAGTASGNTIYF. The CDR3 coding sequence is TGTGCCAGCAGCTTAGCCGGGACAGCCTCTGGAAACACCATATATTTT. Full variable domain (outside the CDR3, taken from reference TRBV7-2 and TRBJ1-3): GAGVSQSPSNKVTEKGKDVELRCDPISGHTALYWYRQSLGQGLEFLIYFQGNSAPDKSGLPSDRFSAERTGGSVSTLTIQRTQQEDSAVYLCASSLAGTASGNTIYFGEGSWLTVV.

CDR3 sequence reads: CASSLYAETEKYF. The CDR3 DNA is TGTGCCAGCAGCTTATACGCAGAAACGGAGAAGTACTTC. The chain uses TRBV7-2 and TRBJ2-7, with D uncertain. This CDR3 has 13 residues. The ends were cut back, 2 bases at V and 11 bases at J, with 16 bases in the middle. Looked up from germline, CDR1 is SGHTA and CDR2 is FQGNSA.

The genes are TRBV7-8 and TRBJ1-2, with 11 bases matching TRBD1. The germline V gene has CDR1 SGHVS and CDR2 FQNEAQ. The CDR3 is 15 amino acids. The J segment lost 5 bases and the V segment lost 6 bases, leaving 8 bases of the junction unmatched. Here the CDR3 DNA reads TGTGCCAGCAGTTCCGGACAGGGGGCATCGTATGGCTACACCTTC. This sequence encodes CASSSGQGASYGYTF.

V is TRBV10-3 and J is TRBJ2-7, with 8 bases lining up with TRBD1. Germline values: CDR1 ENHRY, CDR2 SYGVKD. The ends lost 9 bases at V and 5 bases at J; junction bases unmatched: 6. CDR3 length: 12 residues. CDR3 nucleotides: TGTGCCATACAGGGGGACTTCCACGAGCAGTACTTC. Translating it yields CAIQGDFHEQYF.

This chain uses TRBV28 with TRBJ1-5; the match to TRBD1 covers 7 bases. Germline V CDR1 and CDR2: MDHEN, SYDVKM. With V trimmed by 7 bases and J by 3 bases, 3 bases remained unmatched. The CDR3 is made up of 13 amino acids. The CDR3 DNA is TGTGCCAGCAAAGGGACAGCCAATCAGCCCCAGCATTTT. Protein: CASKGTANQPQHF.

The J gene is TRBJ1-2, the V gene TRBV19; no clear D. Per germline, CDR1 LNHDA and CDR2 SQIVND (reference sequence). This CDR3 region has 12 residues. V lost 0 bases and J 7 bases, leaving 6 bases between the germline ends. Here the CDR3 DNA reads TGTGCCAGTAGTATAGAAACATCTGGCTACACCTTC. Translated, it gives CASSIETSGYTF. The whole variable domain, filled in from reference TRBV19 and TRBJ1-2, reads DGGITQSPKYLFRKEGQNVTLSCEQNLNHDAMYWYRQDPGQGLRLIYYSQIVNDFQKGDIAEGYSVSREKKESFPLTVTSAQKNPTAFYLCASSIETSGYTFGSGTRLTVV.

This sequence joins TRBV19 and TRBJ1-2, with D possibly TRBD1 on 5 matching bases. Per the germline V gene, CDR1 is LNHDA and CDR2 is SQIVND (reference sequence). The CDR3 extends over 16 amino acids. Trimming left V 4 bases short and J 6 bases short, with 21 bases between. CDR3 DNA sequence: TGTGCCAGTAGTACGACAGTTTACTTTCAAAGGAATGGCTACACCTTC. This translates into CASSTTVYFQRNGYTF.

V usage is TRBV29-1 and J usage is TRBJ2-1; weak D call: TRBD1 (5 bases). With 3 bases removed from V and 5 bases from J, the gap between germline ends came to 11 bases. CDR1 and CDR2 from the germline V gene are SQVTM and ANQGSEA. CDR3 length equals 13 residues. DNA of the CDR3: TGCAGCGTTGACAGGGTGGAGAACAATGAGCAGTTCTTC. Translated, it gives CSVDRVENNEQFF.

The V gene is TRBV5-6, the J gene TRBJ1-4, with TRBD1 as a possible D gene (6 bases). The CDR3 loop spans 14 amino acids. CDR1 is SGHDT, CDR2 YYEEEE, per germline. V lost 4 bases and J 8 bases, leaving 15 bases between the germline ends. CDR3 nucleotide sequence: TGTGCCAGCAGCCAGACAGGAATAGGAGAAAAACTGTTTTTT. It encodes CASSQTGIGEKLFF.

There are a few counts of this clone. J is TRBJ2-4 and V is TRBV5-6; D might be TRBD2 (7 bases). Per the germline V gene, CDR1 is SGHDT and CDR2 is YYEEEE. The V end lost 1 base, the J end lost 9 bases, and 14 bases lay between the germline ends. CDR3 length equals 14 residues. The CDR3, as DNA: TGTGCCAGCAGCTTGCGGGGGGCGATCAGCATTCAGTACTTC. Its protein is CASSLRGAISIQYF.

V is TRBV19 and J is TRBJ1-4; TRBD1 matches 8 bases. The CDR3 length is 15 residues. Unmatched junction bases numbered 11, after V lost 10 bases and J lost 4 bases. Germline V gene data show CDR1 as LNHDA and CDR2 as SQIVND (reference sequence). CDR3 protein: CATRRKGQDNEKLFF. For the CDR3, the DNA is TGTGCCACTCGTCGGAAGGGACAGGATAATGAAAAACTGTTTTTT. The full variable domain, its missing parts supplied by reference TRBV19 and TRBJ1-4, is DGGITQSPKYLFRKEGQNVTLSCEQNLNHDAMYWYRQDPGQGLRLIYYSQIVNDFQKGDIAEGYSVSREKKESFPLTVTSAQKNPTAFYLCATRRKGQDNEKLFFGSGTQLSVL.

V is TRBV10-3 and J is TRBJ1-6; 8 nucleotides align to TRBD1. The germline CDR1 and CDR2 sequences are ENHRY and SYGVKD. V shed 10 bases, J shed 5 bases, and the junction held 7 bases outside the gene matches. The CDR3 is 14 residues long. The CDR3: CATQGAPNNSPLHF. The CDR3, as DNA: TGTGCCACTCAGGGGGCCCCGAATAATTCACCCCTCCACTTT.

The rearrangement joins TRBV28 to TRBJ2-5, with TRBD1 as a possible D gene (6 bases). V was pared by 5 bases and J by 5 bases, with 15 bases between. The CDR3 runs to 14 residues. In germline, CDR1 is MDHEN, CDR2 SYDVKM. The CDR3 sequence is CASSPGQSGETQYF. CDR3 DNA sequence: TGTGCCAGCAGTCCCGGACAGAGCGGCGAGACCCAGTACTTC.

The V call is TRBV10-3, the J call TRBJ1-1; D not certain. Per germline, CDR1 ENHRY and CDR2 SYGVKD. The CDR3 covers 13 residues. Trimming stripped 5 bases from V and 4 bases from J, with 11 bases between. The CDR3 here is CAISLNGGTEAFF. CDR3 coding DNA: TGTGCCATCAGTTTGAATGGCGGCACTGAAGCTTTCTTT.

This clone was counted a few times. The CDR3 DNA reads as TGCGCCAGCAGCATCGGGACAGCTAGCTCCTACGAGCAGTACTTC. It codes for CASSIGTASSYEQYF. J is TRBJ2-7 and V is TRBV5-1, with 7 bases identical to TRBD1. CDR1 is SGHRS, CDR2 YFSETQ, per germline. Germline trimming cut 4 bases from V and 0 bases from J; bases unmatched to any gene: 7. The CDR3 covers 15 residues.

This rearrangement joins TRBV2 to TRBJ2-3; 10 bases map to TRBD2. V was clipped by 6 bases and J by 4 bases; unmatched bases: 7. The length of the CDR3 is 15 residues. The V gene's germline CDR1 is SNHLY and CDR2 FYNNEI. The CDR3 DNA reads TGTGCCAGCAGCGTACTAGCGGGGCAGGCAGATACGCAGTATTTT. Protein sequence: CASSVLAGQADTQYF. Full variable domain (missing parts from reference TRBV2 and TRBJ2-3): EPEVTQTPSHQVTQMGQEVILRCVPISNHLYFYWYRQILGQKVEFLVSFYNNEISEKSEIFDDQFSVERPDGSNFTLKIRSTKLEDSAMYFCASSVLAGQADTQYFGPGTRLTVL.

Regarding this clone: Other nucleotide sequences in the sample specify the same CDR3. The J gene is TRBJ2-3, the V gene TRBV13; D might be TRBD1 (6 bases). Per germline, CDR1 PRHDT and CDR2 FYEKMQ (reference sequence). Trimming removed 7 bases from V and 4 bases from J, with 15 bases in between. This CDR3 region has 14 residues. CDR3 in amino acids: CASKEQGGSDTQYF. For the CDR3, the DNA is TGTGCCAGCAAGGAACAGGGTGGGTCAGATACGCAGTATTTT. Full variable domain (remainder filled in from reference TRBV13 and TRBJ2-3): AAGVIQSPRHLIKEKRETATLKCYPIPRHDTVYWYQQGPGQDPQFLISFYEKMQSDKGSIPDRFSAQQFSDYHSELNMSSLELGDSALYFCASKEQGGSDTQYFGPGTRLTVL.